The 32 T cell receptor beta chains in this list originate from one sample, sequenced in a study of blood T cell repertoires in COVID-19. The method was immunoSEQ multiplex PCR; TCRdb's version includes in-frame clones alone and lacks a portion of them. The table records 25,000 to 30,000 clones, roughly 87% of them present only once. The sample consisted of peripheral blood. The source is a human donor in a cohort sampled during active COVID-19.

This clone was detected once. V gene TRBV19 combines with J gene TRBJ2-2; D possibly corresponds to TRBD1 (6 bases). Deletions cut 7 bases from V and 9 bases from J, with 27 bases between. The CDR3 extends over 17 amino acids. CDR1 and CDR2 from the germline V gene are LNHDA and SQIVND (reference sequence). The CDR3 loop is CASTTLTTGHAARELFF. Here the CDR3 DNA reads TGTGCCAGTACCACCCTTACCACGGGACACGCCGCCCGGGAGCTGTTTTTT.

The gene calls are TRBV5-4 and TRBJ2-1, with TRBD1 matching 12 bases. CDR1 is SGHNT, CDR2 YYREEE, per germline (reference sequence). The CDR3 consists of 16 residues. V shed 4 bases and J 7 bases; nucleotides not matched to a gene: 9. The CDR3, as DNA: TGTGCCAGCAGCCAACCGGGACAGGGGGCCGGGAATGAGCAGTTCTTC. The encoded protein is CASSQPGQGAGNEQFF. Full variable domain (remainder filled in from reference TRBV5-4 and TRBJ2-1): ETGVTQSPTHLIKTRGQQVTLRCSSQSGHNTVSWYQQALGQGPQFIFQYYREEENGRGNFPPRFSGLQFPNYSSELNVNALELDDSALYLCASSQPGQGAGNEQFFGPGTRLTVL.

The chain's CDR3 is CASSTSGGNYGYTF. In DNA form, the CDR3 reads TGTGCCAGTAGTACTTCAGGGGGAAACTATGGCTACACCTTC. The chain couples TRBV19 to TRBJ1-2, with 7 bases fitting TRBD1. The V gene's germline CDR1 is LNHDA and CDR2 SQIVND (reference sequence). The trim removed 4 bases at V and 2 bases at J, leaving 4 bases unmatched. The CDR3 loop spans 14 amino acids.

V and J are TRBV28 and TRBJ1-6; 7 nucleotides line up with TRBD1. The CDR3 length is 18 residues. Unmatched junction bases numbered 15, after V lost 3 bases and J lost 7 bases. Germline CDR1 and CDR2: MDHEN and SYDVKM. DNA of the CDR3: TGTGCCAGCAGTTTCCCCCGACTGGGCGACAGGGAGAATTCACCCCTCCACTTT. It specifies CASSFPRLGDRENSPLHF.

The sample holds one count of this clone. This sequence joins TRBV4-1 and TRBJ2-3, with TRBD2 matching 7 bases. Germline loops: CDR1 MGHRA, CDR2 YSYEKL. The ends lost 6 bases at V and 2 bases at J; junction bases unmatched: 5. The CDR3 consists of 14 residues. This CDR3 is CASRSGDYTDTQYF. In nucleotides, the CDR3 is TGCGCCAGCAGAAGCGGGGACTACACAGATACGCAGTATTTT.

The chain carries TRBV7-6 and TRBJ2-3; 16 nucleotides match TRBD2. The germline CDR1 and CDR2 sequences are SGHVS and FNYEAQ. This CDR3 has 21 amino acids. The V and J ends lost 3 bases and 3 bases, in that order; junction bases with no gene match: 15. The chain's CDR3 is CASSLVPGLAGGGRFTDTQYF. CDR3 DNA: TGTGCCAGCAGCTTGGTACCGGGACTAGCGGGAGGGGGTCGTTTTACAGATACGCAGTATTTT.

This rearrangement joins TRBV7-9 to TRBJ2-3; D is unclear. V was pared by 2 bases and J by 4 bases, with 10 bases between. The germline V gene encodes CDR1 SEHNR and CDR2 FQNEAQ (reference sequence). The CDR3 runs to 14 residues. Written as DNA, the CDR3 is TGTGCCAGCAGCTTACAGCGCTCCGCAGATACGCAGTATTTT. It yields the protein CASSLQRSADTQYF.

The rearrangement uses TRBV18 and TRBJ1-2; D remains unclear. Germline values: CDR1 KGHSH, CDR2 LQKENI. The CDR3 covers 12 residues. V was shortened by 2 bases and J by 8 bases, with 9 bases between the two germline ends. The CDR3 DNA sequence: TGTGCCAGCTCACCAGGAGGGAAAGGCTACACCTTC. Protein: CASSPGGKGYTF.

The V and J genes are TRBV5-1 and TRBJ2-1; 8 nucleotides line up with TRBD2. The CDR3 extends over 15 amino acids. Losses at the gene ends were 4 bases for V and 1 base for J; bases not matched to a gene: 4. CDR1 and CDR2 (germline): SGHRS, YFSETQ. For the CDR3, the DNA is TGCGCCAGCAGCCCCGGGGGGGTTTCCTACAATGAGCAGTTCTTC. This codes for CASSPGGVSYNEQFF.

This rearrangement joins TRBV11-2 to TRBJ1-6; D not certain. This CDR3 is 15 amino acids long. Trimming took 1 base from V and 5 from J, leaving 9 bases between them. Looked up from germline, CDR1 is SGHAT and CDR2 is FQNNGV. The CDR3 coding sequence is TGTGCCAGCAGCTTAGGGGCGGGTGATAATTCACCCCTCCACTTT. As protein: CASSLGAGDNSPLHF.

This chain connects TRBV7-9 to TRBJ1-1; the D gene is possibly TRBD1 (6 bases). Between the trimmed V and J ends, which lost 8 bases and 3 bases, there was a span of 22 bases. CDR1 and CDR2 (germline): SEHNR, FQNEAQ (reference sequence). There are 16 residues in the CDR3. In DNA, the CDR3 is TGTGCCAGCGGGAAAAGAACAGGGCTTATTGACACTGAAGCTTTCTTT. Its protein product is CASGKRTGLIDTEAFF. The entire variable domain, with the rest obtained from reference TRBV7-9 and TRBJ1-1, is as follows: DTGVSQNPRHKITKRGQNVTFRCDPISEHNRLYWYRQTLGQGPEFLTYFQNEAQLEKSRLLSDRFSAERPKGSFSTLEIQRTEQGDSAMYLCASGKRTGLIDTEAFFGQGTRLTVV.

The CDR3 loop reads CASSIAPRRDRHEAFF. The CDR3 DNA follows: TGTGCCAGTAGTATAGCCCCCAGGCGGGACAGACATGAAGCTTTCTTT. This sequence joins TRBV19 and TRBJ1-1; 7 positions match TRBD1. Germline lookup yields CDR1 LNHDA and CDR2 SQIVND (reference sequence). The CDR3 has 16 amino acids. Trimming removed 1 base from V and 7 bases from J; junction bases left unmatched: 12.

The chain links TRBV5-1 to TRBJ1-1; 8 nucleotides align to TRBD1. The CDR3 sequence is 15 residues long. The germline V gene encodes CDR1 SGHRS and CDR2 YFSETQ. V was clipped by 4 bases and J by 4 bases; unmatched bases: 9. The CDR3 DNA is TGCGCCAGCAGCGTCCAGGCCGACAGGGGCACTGAAGCTTTCTTT. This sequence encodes CASSVQADRGTEAFF.

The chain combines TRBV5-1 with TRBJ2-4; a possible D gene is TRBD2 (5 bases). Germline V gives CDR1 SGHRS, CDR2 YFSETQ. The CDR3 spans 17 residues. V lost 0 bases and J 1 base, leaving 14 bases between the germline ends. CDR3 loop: CASSLVTGSLAKNIQYF. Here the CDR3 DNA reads TGCGCCAGCAGCTTGGTGACGGGATCCTTGGCCAAAAACATTCAGTACTTC.

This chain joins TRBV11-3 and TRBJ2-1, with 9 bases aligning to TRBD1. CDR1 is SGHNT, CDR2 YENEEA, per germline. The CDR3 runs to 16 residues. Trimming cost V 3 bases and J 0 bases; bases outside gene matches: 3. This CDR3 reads CASSFRDRVSYNEQFF. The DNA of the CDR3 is TGTGCCAGCAGCTTCCGGGACAGGGTCTCCTACAATGAGCAGTTCTTC.

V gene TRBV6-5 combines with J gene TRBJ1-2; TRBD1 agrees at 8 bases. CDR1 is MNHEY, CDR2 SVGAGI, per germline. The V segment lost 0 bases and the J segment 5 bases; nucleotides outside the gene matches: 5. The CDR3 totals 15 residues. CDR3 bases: TGTGCCAGCAGTTACTCGATAACAGGGGGGTATGGCTACACCTTC. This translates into CASSYSITGGYGYTF.

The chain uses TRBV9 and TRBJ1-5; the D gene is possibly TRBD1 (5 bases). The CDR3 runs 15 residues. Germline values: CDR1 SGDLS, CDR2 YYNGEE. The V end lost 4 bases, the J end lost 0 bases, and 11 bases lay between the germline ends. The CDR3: CASSQGPLSNQPQHF. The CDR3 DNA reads TGTGCCAGCAGCCAGGGTCCCCTTAGCAATCAGCCCCAGCATTTT.

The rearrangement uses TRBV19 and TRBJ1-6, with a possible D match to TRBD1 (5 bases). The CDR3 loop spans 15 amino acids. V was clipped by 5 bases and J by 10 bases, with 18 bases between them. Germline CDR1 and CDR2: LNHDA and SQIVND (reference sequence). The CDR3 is CASSLRGGFSSPLHF. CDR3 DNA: TGTGCCAGTAGTCTCCGGGGGGGGTTCAGCTCACCCCTCCACTTT.

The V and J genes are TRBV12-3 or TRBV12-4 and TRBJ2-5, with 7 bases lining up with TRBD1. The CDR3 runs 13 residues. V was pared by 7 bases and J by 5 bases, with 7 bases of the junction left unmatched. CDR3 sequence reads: CASTQGVGETQYF. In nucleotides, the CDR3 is TGTGCCAGCACCCAGGGGGTGGGTGAGACCCAGTACTTC.

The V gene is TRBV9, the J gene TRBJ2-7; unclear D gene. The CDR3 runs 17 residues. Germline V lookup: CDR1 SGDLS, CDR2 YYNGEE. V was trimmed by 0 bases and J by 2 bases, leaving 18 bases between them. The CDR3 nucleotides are TGTGCCAGCAGCGTAGATCCGAATCTATTACAGACCTACGAGCAGTACTTC. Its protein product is CASSVDPNLLQTYEQYF.

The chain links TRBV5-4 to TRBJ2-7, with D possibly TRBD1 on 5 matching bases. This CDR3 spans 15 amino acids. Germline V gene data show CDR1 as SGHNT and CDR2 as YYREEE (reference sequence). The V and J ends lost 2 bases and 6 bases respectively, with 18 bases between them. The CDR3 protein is CASSLGQNRGGEQYF. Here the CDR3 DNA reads TGTGCCAGCAGCTTAGGACAAAATAGGGGTGGCGAGCAGTACTTC.

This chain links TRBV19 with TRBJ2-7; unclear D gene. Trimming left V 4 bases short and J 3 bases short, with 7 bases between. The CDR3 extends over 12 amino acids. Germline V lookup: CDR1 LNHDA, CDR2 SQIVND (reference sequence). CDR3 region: CASSTSSYEQYF. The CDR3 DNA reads TGTGCCAGTAGTACCTCGAGCTACGAGCAGTACTTC.

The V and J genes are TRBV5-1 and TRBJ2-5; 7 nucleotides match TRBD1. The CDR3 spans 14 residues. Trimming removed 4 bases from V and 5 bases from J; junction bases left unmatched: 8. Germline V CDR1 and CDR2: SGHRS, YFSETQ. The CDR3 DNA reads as TGCGCCAGCAGCGGGGACAGTGGTTGGGAGACCCAGTACTTC. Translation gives CASSGDSGWETQYF.

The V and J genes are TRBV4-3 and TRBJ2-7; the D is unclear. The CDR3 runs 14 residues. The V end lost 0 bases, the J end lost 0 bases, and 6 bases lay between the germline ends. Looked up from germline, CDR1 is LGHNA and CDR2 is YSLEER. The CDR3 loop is CASSQEDSSYEQYF. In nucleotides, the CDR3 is TGCGCCAGCAGCCAAGAAGATAGCTCCTACGAGCAGTACTTC.

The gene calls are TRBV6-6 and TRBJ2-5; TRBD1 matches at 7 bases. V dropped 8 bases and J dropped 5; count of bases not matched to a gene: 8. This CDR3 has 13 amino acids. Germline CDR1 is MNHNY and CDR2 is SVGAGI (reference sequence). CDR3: CASSQRGPETQYF. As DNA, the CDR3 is TGTGCCAGCTCCCAGAGGGGGCCGGAGACCCAGTACTTC.

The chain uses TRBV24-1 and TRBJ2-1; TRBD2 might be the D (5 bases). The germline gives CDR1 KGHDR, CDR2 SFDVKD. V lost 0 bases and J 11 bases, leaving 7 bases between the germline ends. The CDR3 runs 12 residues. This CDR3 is CATSDLRGQQFF. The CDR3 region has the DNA TGTGCCACCAGTGATTTGCGAGGGCAGCAGTTCTTC.

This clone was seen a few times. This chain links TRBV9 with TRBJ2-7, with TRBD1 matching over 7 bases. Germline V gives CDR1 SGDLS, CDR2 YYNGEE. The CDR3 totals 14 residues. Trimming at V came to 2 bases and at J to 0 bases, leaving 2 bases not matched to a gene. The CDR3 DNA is TGTGCCAGCAGCGTCGGGACAGCCTCCTACGAGCAGTACTTC. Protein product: CASSVGTASYEQYF.

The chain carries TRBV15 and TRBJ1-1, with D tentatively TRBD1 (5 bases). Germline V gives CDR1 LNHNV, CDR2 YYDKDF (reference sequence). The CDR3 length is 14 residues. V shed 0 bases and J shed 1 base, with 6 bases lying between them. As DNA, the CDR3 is TGTGCCACCAGCAGAGAAGACAGGAACACTGAAGCTTTCTTT. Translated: CATSREDRNTEAFF.

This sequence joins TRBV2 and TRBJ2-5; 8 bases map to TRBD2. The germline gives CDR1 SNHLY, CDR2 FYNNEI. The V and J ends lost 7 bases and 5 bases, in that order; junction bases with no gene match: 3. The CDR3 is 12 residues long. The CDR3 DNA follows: TGTGCCAGCATCGGGAGGGAGGAGACCCAGTACTTC. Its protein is CASIGREETQYF. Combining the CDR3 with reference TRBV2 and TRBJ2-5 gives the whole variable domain EPEVTQTPSHQVTQMGQEVILRCVPISNHLYFYWYRQILGQKVEFLVSFYNNEISEKSEIFDDQFSVERPDGSNFTLKIRSTKLEDSAMYFCASIGREETQYFGPGTRLLVL.

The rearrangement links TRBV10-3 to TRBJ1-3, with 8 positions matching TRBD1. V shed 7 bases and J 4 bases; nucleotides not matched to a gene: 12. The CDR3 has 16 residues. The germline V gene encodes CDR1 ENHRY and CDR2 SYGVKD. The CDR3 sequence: CAINRGQGDLGNTIYF. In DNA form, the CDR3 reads TGTGCCATCAACCGAGGACAGGGCGATTTGGGAAACACCATATATTTT.

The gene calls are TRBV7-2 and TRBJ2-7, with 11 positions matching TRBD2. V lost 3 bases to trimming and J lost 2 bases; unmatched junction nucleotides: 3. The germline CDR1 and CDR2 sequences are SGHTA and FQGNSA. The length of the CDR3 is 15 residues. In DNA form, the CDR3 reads TGTGCCAGCAGCTTGGGACTAGCGGTTCCCTACGAGCAGTACTTC. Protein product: CASSLGLAVPYEQYF.

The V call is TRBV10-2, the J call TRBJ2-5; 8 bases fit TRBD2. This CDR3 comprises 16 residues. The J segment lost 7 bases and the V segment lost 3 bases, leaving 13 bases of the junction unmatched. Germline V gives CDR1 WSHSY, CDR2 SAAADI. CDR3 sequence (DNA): TGCGCCAGCAGTGATCTAGGCGGGACTAGGGGGGGGACCCAGTACTTC. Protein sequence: CASSDLGGTRGGTQYF.